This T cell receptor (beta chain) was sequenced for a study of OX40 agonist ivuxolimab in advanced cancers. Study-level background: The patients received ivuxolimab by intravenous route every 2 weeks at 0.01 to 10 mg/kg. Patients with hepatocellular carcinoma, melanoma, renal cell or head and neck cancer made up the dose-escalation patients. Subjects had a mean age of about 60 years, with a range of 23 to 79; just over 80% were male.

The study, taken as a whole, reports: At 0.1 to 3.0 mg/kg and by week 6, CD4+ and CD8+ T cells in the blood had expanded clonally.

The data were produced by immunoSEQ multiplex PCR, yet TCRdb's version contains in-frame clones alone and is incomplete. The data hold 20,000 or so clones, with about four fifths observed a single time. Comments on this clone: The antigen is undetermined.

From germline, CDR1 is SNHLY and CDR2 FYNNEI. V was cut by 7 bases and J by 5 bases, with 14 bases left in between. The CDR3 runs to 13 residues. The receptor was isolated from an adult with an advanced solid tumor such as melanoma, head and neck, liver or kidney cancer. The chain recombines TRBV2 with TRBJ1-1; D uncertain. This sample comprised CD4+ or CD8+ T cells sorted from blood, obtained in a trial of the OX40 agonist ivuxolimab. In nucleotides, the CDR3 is TGTGCCAGCAATTTCCGGGGAGAGACTGAAGCTTTCTTT. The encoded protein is CASNFRGETEAFF.